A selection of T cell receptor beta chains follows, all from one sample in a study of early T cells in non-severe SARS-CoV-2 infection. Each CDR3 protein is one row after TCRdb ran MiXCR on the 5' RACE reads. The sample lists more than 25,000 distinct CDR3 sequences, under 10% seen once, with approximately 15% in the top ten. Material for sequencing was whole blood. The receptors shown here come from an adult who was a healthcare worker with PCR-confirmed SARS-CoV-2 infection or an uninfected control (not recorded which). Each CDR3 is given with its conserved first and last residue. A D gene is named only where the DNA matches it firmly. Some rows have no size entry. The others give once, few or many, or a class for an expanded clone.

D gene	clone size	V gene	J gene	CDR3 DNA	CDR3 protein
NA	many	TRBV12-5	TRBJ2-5	TGTGCTAGTGGTTTGCGTGTTTACGAGACCCAGTACTTC	CASGLRVYETQYF
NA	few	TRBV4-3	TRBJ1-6	TGCGCCAGCAGCCAAGAACCGGGCAGGGATTCACCCCTCCACTTT	CASSQEPGRDSPLHF
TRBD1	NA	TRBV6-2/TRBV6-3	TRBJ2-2	TGTGCCAGCAGTTATAAGGGACAGGGGGCAGCCACCGGGGAGCTGTTTTTT	CASSYKGQGAATGELFF
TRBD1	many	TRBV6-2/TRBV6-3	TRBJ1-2	TGTGCCAGCAGCTGGGACAGGCCGTATGGCTACACCTTC	CASSWDRPYGYTF
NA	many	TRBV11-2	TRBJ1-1	TGTGCCAGCACCTCAAAACCCTCTCGCTTATTGTTTAACACTGAAGCTTTCTTT	CASTSKPSRLLFNTEAFF
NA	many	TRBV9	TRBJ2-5	TGTGCCAGCAGCCCAGCCGGAAGGGGGGCAGAGACCCAGTACTTC	CASSPAGRGAETQYF
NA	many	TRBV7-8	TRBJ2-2	TGTGCCAGCAGCGTACTTTCCTGGGGAGCTACCGGGGAGCTGTTTTTT	CASSVLSWGATGELFF
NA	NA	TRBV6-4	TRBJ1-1	TGTGCCAGCAGCCCGGAGCTGAACACTGAAGCTTTCTTT	CASSPELNTEAFF
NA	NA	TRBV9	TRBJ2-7	TGTGCCAGCAGCGTTGGAGTGGGCAACGAGCAGTACTTC	CASSVGVGNEQYF
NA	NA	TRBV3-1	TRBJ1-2	TGTGCCAGCAGCCCCGACAGGTCTGGCTACACCTTC	CASSPDRSGYTF
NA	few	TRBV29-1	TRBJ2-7	TGCAGCGTTGTTTCGGGGGTTTCCTACGAGCAGTACTTC	CSVVSGVSYEQYF
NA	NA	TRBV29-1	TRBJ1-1	TGCAGCGTTGAATATTCCCGACAGGCCACTGAAGCTTTCTTT	CSVEYSRQATEAFF
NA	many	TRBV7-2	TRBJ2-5	TGTGCCAGCAGCACCTCCTGGGGGTACCAAGAGACCCAGTACTTC	CASSTSWGYQETQYF
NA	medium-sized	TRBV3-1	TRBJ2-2	TGTGCCAGCAGCCAACGAGTGGGGATAAACACCGGGGAGCTGTTTTTT	CASSQRVGINTGELFF
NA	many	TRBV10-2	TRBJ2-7	TGCGCCAGCAGTGAGTTCGGGGTGACCTACGAGCAGTACTTC	CASSEFGVTYEQYF
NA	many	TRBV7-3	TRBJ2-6	TGTGCCAGCAGTAAATACCAGGTTCTGGGGGCCAACGTCCTGACTTTC	CASSKYQVLGANVLTF
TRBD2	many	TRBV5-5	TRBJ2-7	TGTGCCAGCAGCTTGGCCCCCGGGGGGTCCTACGAGCAGTACTTC	CASSLAPGGSYEQYF